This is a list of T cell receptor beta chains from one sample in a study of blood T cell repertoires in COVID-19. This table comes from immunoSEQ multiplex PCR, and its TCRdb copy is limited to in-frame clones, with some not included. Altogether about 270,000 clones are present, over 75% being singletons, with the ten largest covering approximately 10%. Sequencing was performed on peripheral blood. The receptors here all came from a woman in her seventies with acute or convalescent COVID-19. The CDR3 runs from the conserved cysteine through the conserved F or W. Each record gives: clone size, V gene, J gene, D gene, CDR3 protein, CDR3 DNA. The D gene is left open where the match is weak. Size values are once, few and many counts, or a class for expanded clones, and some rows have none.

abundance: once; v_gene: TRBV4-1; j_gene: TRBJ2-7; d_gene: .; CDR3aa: CASSQSRGGDEQYF; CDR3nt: TGCGCCAGCAGCCAATCGAGGGGCGGGGACGAGCAGTACTTC
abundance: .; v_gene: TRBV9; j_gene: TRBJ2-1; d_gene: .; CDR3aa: CASSAAPADNEQFF; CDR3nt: TGTGCCAGCAGCGCAGCCCCGGCGGACAATGAGCAGTTCTTC
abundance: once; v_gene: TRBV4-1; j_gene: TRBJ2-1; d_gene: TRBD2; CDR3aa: CASSRTSGSSYNEQFF; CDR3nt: TGCGCCAGCAGCCGGACTAGCGGGAGCTCCTACAATGAGCAGTTCTTC
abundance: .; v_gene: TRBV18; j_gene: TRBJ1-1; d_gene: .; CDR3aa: CASSPREGANTEAFF; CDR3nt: TGTGCCAGCTCACCACGGGAAGGGGCTAACACTGAAGCTTTCTTT
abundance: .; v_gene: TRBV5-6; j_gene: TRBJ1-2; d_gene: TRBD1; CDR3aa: CASSAPHTTGVGGYTF; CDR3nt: TGTGCCAGCAGCGCACCCCACACGACAGGGGTTGGAGGCTACACCTTC
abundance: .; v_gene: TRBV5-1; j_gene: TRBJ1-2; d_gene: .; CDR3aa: CASSLEGYGYTF; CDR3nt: TGCGCCAGCAGCTTGGAGGGGTACGGCTACACCTTC
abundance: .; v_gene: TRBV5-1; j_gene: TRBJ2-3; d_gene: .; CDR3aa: CASSFTGVTDTQYF; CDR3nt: TGCGCCAGCAGTTTCACAGGTGTCACAGATACGCAGTATTTT
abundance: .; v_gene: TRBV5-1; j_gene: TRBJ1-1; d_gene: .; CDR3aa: CASTSPGITEAFF; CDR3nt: TGCGCCAGCACCTCCCCCGGGATCACTGAAGCTTTCTTT
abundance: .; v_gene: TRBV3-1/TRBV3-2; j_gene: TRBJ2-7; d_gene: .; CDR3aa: CASSQSRYEQYF; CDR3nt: TGTGCCAGCAGCCAATCGCGCTACGAGCAGTACTTC
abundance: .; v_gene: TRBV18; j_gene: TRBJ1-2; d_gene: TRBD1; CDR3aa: CASSPAGQGYGYTF; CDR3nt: TGTGCCAGCTCACCAGCCGGACAGGGTTATGGCTACACCTTC
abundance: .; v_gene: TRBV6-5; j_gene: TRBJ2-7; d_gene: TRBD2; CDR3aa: CASRKTSGGSYEQYF; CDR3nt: TGTGCCAGCAGGAAAACTAGCGGGGGCTCCTACGAGCAGTACTTC
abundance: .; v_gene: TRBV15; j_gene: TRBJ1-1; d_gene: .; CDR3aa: CATSRVRSDQGWVNTEAFF; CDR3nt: TGTGCCACCAGCAGAGTAAGGTCGGACCAGGGGTGGGTGAACACTGAAGCTTTCTTT
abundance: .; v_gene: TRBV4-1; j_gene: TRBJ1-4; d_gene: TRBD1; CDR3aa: CASSKVLFTGGTEKLFF; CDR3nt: TGCGCCAGCAGCAAGGTCCTTTTTACAGGGGGCACTGAAAAACTGTTTTTT
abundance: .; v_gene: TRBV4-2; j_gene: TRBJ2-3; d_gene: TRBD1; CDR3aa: CASSQDKGGQADTQYF; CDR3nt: TGTGCCAGCAGCCAAGATAAAGGGGGCCAAGCAGATACGCAGTATTTT
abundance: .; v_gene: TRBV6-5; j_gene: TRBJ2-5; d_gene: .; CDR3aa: CASSPWLVTQETQYF; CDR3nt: TGTGCCAGCAGCCCCTGGTTAGTCACGCAAGAGACCCAGTACTTC
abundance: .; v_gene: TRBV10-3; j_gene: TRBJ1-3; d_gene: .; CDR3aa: CAFCPQDGNTIYF; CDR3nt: TGTGCCTTCTGTCCCCAGGATGGAAACACCATATATTTT
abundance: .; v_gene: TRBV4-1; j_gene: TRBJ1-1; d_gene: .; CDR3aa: CASSQTWAENTEAFF; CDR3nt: TGCGCCAGCAGCCAAACATGGGCAGAGAACACTGAAGCTTTCTTT
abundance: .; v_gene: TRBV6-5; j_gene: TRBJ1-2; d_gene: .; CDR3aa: CASTLDRHYGYTF; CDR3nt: TGTGCCAGCACCCTTGACAGGCACTATGGCTACACCTTC
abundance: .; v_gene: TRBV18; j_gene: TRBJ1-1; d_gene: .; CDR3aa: CASSPQAGDAEAFF; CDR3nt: TGTGCCAGCTCTCCCCAGGCAGGTGATGCTGAAGCTTTCTTT
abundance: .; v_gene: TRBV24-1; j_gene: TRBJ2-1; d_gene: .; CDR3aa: CATSMRGGFNEQFF; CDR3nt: TGTGCCACCAGTATGAGGGGGGGTTTCAATGAGCAGTTCTTC
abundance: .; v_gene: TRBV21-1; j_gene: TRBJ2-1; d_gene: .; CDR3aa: CASSDHRVSKHNEQFF; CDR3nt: TGTGCCAGCAGCGATCACAGGGTGAGTAAACATAATGAGCAGTTCTTC
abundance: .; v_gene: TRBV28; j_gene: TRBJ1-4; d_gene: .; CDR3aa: CASTSNEKLFF; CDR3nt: TGTGCCAGCACCTCCAATGAAAAACTGTTTTTT